This T cell receptor (beta chain) stems from a study of blood T cell repertoires in COVID-19 (dated by TCRdb to 2019 to 2021). About the investigation overall: Collaborator samples came from the United States, Italy and Spain and covered acute and convalescent phases of COVID-19. The material from the prospective study consisted of cDNA or gDNA derived from T cells, B-cell-depleted T cells, or PBMCs. The dataset comprised deeply sampled blood TCRbeta repertoires from subjects exposed to, actively infected with, or recovered from COVID-19. A freely available public database, intended as a resource for researchers studying the immune response to SARS-CoV-2, is where the repertoires were released. Samples were obtained from the ongoing ImmuneRACE study (first 160 participants) and from roughly 1,300 subjects provided by 6 global collaborators. Sample metadata almost always included a de-identified subject ID, COVID-19 status, age in years and sex. HLA class I and class II types, where available, came from metadata supplied by the sample provider rather than from assay-based typing.

The immunoSEQ Assay, a bias-controlled multiplex PCR, was used to amplify TCRbeta CDR3 regions from genomic DNA. Per the original workflow: Within the assay, amplification of reference gene primers was used to estimate how many nucleated cells each sample contained. To quantify the absolute abundance of each unique TCRbeta CDR3 rearrangement, sequence reads were collapsed and filtered. Productive Simpson clonality was computed per sample as the square root of Simpson's diversity index over productive rearrangements. What TCRdb holds here is the immuneACCESS table cut down to in-frame rearrangements. Part of the clones is not present; checked against another copy, under half of the missing clones reflect an unresolved V gene, and the others are unexplained. V and J calls and clone size follow that table, whereas D and trimming were derived from the DNA. The sample records a few hundred thousand clones, roughly 80% of which are singletons. The biggest ten clones account for less than 4% of the sample.

What the authors observed across the whole study: The amount of clinical and demographic metadata varied by source and participant and was provided uncurated.

From the cysteine up to the phenylalanine, the CDR3 has a length of 15 residues. Kept here is only the CDR3 DNA, which spans 45 bases and is read in frame from base 1. The germline V gene (reference sequence) yields SGHNT for CDR1 and YYREEE for CDR2. The V end loses 3 bases and the J end loses 2 bases, and a stretch of 9 bases separates them. With regard to this clone: It has no known antigen specificity. The record has no base qualities; no much larger clone is one base away.

Each collaborating institution followed its own protocols to collect whole blood in K2EDTA tubes. Collaborator samples were shipped for TCRbeta analysis as frozen whole blood, isolated PBMCs, or DNA extracted from either sample type. Sequenced sample: peripheral blood. The rearranged chain carries TRBV5-4 and TRBJ1-6; the D gene is possibly TRBD1, with 5 bases matching. The TCR originated in a woman under 30 with acute or convalescent COVID-19. The nucleotides are TGTGCCAGCAGCTGGGCGGGACCCTATAATTCACCCCTCCACTTT. Its protein is CASSWAGPYNSPLHF.